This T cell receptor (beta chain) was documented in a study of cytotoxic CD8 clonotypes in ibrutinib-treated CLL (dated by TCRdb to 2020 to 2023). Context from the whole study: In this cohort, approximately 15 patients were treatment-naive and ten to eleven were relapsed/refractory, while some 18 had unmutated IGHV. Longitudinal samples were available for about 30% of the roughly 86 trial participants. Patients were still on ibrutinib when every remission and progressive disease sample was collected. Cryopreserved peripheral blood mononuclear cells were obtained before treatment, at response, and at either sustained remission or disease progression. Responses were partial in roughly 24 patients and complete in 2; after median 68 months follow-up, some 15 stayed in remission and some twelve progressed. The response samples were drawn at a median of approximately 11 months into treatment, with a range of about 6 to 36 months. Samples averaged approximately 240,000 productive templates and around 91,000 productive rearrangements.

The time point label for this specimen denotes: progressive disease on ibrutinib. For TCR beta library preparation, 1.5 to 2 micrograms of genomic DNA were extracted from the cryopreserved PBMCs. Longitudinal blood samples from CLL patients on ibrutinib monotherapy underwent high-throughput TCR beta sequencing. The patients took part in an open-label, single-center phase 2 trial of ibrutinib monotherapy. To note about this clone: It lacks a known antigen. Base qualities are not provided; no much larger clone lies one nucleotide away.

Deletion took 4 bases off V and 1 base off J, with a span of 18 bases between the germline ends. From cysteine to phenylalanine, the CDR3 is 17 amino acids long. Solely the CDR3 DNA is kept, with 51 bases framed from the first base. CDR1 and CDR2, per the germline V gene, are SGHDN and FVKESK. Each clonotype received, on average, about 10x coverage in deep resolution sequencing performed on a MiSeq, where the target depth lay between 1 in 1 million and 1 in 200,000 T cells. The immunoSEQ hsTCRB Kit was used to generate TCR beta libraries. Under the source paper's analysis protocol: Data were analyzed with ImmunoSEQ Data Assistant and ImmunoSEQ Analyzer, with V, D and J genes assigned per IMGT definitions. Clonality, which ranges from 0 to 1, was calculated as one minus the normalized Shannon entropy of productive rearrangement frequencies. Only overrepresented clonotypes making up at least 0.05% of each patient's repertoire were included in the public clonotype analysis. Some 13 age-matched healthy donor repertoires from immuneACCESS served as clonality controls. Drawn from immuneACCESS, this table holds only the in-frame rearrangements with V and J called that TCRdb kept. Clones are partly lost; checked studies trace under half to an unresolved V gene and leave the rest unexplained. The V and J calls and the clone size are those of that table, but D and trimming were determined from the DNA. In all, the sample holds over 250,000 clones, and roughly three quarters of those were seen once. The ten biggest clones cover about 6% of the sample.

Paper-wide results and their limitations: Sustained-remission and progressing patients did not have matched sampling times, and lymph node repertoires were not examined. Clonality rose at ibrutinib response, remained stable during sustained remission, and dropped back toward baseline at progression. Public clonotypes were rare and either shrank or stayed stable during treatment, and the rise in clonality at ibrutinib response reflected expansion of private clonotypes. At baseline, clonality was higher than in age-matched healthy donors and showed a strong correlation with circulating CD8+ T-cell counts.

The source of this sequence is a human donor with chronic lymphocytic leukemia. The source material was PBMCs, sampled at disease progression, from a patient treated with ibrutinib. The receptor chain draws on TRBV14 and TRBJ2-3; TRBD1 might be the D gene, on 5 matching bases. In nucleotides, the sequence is TGTGCCAGCAGCCGGGGTGCCAGGGCCCCTCGCACAGATACGCAGTATTTT. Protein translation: CASSRGARAPRTDTQYF.